This T cell receptor beta chain was sequenced during a study of blood T cells in healthy people across ages. Study outcomes and limitations: Unsorted PBMC material precluded a definitive naive versus antigen-experienced comparison. Significant beta diversity loss was already apparent by age roughly 38, declining roughly linearly. The study lacked donor CMV status, which possibly confounded expanded clonotype changes.

Per germline, CDR1 SGHRS and CDR2 YFSETQ. The CDR3 extends over 13 amino acids. Between the trimmed V and J ends, which lost 2 bases and 2 bases, there was a span of 8 bases. This clonotype was observed a few times. The antigen is undetermined. The authors ran a second PCR of roughly 6 to 12 cycles using a sample-barcoded 5' primer and a J-beta primer mix. TCRdb redid the calling of the 5' RACE reads with MiXCR, one entry per CDR3 protein. The table includes fewer than 2 million distinct CDR3 sequences, around 42% detected once. The chain is built from TRBV5-1 and TRBJ2-7; D is unclear. Material: blood. The source is a human donor in good health. The CDR3 loop reads CASSFGDPYEQYF. In DNA, the CDR3 is TGCGCCAGCAGCTTTGGTGACCCCTACGAGCAGTACTTC. The variable domain in full, completed from reference TRBV5-1 and TRBJ2-7, reads KAGVTQTPRYLIKTRGQQVTLSCSPISGHRSVSWYQQTPGQGLQFLFEYFSETQRNKGNFPGRFSGRQFSNSRSEMNVSTLELGDSALYLCASSFGDPYEQYFGPGTRLTVT.